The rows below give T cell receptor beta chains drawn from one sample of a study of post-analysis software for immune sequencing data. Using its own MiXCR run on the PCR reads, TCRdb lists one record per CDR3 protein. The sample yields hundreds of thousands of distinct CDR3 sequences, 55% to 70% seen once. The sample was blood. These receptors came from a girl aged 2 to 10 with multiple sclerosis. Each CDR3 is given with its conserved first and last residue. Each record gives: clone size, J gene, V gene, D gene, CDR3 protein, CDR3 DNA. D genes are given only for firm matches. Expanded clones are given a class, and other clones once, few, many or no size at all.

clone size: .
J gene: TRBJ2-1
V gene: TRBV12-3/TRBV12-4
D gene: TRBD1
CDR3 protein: CASSLQRFGIQGAGNEQFF
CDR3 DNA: TGTGCCAGCAGTTTACAGAGGTTCGGAATACAGGGGGCTGGCAATGAGCAGTTCTTC

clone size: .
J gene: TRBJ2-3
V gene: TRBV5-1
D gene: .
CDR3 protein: CASSEGGRVQYF
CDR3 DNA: TGCGCCAGCAGCGAAGGGGGGAGGGTGCAGTATTTT

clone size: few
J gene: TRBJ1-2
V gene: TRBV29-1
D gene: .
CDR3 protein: CSVAQGSYGYTF
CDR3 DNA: TGCAGCGTTGCCCAGGGATCCTATGGCTACACCTTC

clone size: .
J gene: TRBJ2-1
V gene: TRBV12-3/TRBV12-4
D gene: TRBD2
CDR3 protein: CASSFLAEEDEQFF
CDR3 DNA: TGTGCCAGCAGTTTTCTAGCGGAAGAGGATGAGCAGTTCTTC

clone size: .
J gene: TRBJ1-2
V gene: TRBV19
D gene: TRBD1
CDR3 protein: CASSVPQSGQRFGGYTF
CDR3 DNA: TGTGCCAGTAGTGTCCCCCAGTCGGGACAGCGGTTCGGTGGCTACACCTTC

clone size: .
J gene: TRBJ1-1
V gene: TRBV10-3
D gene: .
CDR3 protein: CAISDAPEAASMNTEAFF
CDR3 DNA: TGTGCCATCAGTGACGCCCCGGAGGCAGCCAGCATGAACACTGAAGCTTTCTTT

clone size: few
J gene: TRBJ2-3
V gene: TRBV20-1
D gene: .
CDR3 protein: CSAASILSTDTQYF
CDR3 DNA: TGCAGTGCTGCCTCCATACTCAGCACAGATACGCAGTATTTT

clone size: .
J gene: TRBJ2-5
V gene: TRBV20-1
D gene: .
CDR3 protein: CSARDLRVQETQYF
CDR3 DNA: TGCAGTGCTAGAGATCTCCGCGTGCAAGAGACCCAGTACTTC

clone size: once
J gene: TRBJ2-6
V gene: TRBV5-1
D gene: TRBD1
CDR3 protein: CASTGTGYSGANVLTF
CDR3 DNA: TGCGCCAGCACCGGGACAGGTTACTCTGGGGCCAACGTCCTGACTTTC

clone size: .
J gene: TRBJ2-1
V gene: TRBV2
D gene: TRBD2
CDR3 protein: CASLAGGGNEQFF
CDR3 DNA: TGTGCCAGCTTAGCGGGAGGTGGCAATGAGCAGTTCTTC

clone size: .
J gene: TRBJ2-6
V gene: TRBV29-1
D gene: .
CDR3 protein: CSVDRISDGANVLTF
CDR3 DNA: TGCAGCGTTGATAGGATCTCGGATGGGGCCAACGTCCTGACTTTC

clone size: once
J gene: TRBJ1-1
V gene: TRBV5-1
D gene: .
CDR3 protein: CASSLAGAATEAFF
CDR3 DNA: TGCGCCAGCAGCTTGGCCGGGGCAGCCACTGAAGCTTTCTTT

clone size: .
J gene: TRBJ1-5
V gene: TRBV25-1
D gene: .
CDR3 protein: CASSEGGAQPQHF
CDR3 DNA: TGTGCCAGCAGTGAAGGAGGGGCACAGCCCCAGCATTTT